Listed here are 18 T cell receptor beta chains from one sample, sequenced in a study of blood T cell repertoires in COVID-19. Data came from immunoSEQ multiplex PCR; TCRdb stores just in-frame clones and leaves some out. The sample lists more than 55,000 clones; over 65% were seen once. The specimen was peripheral blood. Every receptor here comes from a man older than 75 with active or convalescent COVID-19.

The chain couples TRBV11-1 to TRBJ2-5; D possibly corresponds to TRBD2 (5 bases). V was shortened by 4 bases and J by 4 bases, with 10 bases between the two germline ends. The CDR3 consists of 13 residues. Germline V gene sequence: CDR1 SGHAT, CDR2 FQDESV (reference sequence). The CDR3 sequence: CASSSGLRETQYF. The CDR3 DNA reads as TGTGCCAGCAGCTCCGGACTTCGAGAGACCCAGTACTTC.

This clone has a count of ten or more. V and J are TRBV2 and TRBJ1-3, with 8 bases identical to TRBD1. The CDR3 loop spans 15 amino acids. The V gene's germline CDR1 is SNHLY and CDR2 FYNNEI. Germline trimming cut 5 bases from V and 0 bases from J; bases unmatched to any gene: 3. The DNA for the CDR3 is TGTGCCAGCAGTCGGGACAGGTACTCTGGAAACACCATATATTTT. Residues: CASSRDRYSGNTIYF.

The J gene is TRBJ2-1, the V gene TRBV20-1, with D possibly being TRBD2 (7 bases). The V end lost 3 bases, the J end lost 4 bases, and 13 bases lay between the germline ends. Per the germline V gene, CDR1 is DFQATT and CDR2 is SNEGSKA (reference sequence). This CDR3 has 14 residues. DNA for the CDR3: TGCAGTGCTAGTTCGGGGGGCGGGTACAATGAGCAGTTCTTC. It translates to CSASSGGGYNEQFF.

The V gene is TRBV2, the J gene TRBJ1-1; D not certain. The CDR3 is 14 residues long. Germline values: CDR1 SNHLY, CDR2 FYNNEI. Trimming took 6 bases from V and 3 from J, leaving 14 bases between them. The DNA of the CDR3 is TGTGCCAGCAGGCTTCAACTGTTCGACACTGAAGCTTTCTTT. The encoded protein is CASRLQLFDTEAFF. Filled out from reference TRBV2 and TRBJ1-1, the complete variable domain reads EPEVTQTPSHQVTQMGQEVILRCVPISNHLYFYWYRQILGQKVEFLVSFYNNEISEKSEIFDDQFSVERPDGSNFTLKIRSTKLEDSAMYFCASRLQLFDTEAFFGQGTRLTVV.

This chain uses TRBV24-1 with TRBJ1-2, with D perhaps matching TRBD1 (5 bases). This CDR3 is 15 amino acids long. V was pared by 3 bases and J by 5 bases, with 15 bases between. The germline gives CDR1 KGHDR, CDR2 SFDVKD. In DNA, the CDR3 is TGTGCCACCAGTGATAGTGGCAGGGCTCTGTATGGCTACACCTTC. Its translation: CATSDSGRALYGYTF.

This clone was seen only a few times. The rearrangement uses TRBV4-2 and TRBJ1-1, with TRBD1 as a possible D gene (5 bases). CDR3 length: 18 residues. Germline V gives CDR1 LGHNA, CDR2 YNFKEQ. V shed 0 bases and J shed 1 base, with 18 bases lying between them. The CDR3 sequence: CASSQDTGMGRGNTEAFF. DNA of the CDR3: TGTGCCAGCAGCCAAGATACCGGGATGGGGAGGGGGAACACTGAAGCTTTCTTT.

The rearrangement links TRBV20-1 to TRBJ1-2; 9 nucleotides align to TRBD1. Germline V gene data show CDR1 as DFQATT and CDR2 as SNEGSKA (reference sequence). Trimming at V came to 6 bases and at J to 7 bases, leaving 3 bases not matched to a gene. CDR3 length: 11 amino acids. The CDR3 region has the DNA TGCAGTGCGTTGACAGGGGGTGGCTACACCTTC. Translated: CSALTGGGYTF.

This clone was detected only once. J is TRBJ2-3 and V is TRBV18; D is perhaps TRBD2 (5 bases). Germline lookup yields CDR1 KGHSH and CDR2 LQKENI. The germline V and J ends were trimmed by 2 bases and 2 bases, with 11 bases remaining between them. The CDR3 runs to 15 residues. The CDR3 spells CASSPGRDNTDTQYF. The CDR3 nucleotides are TGTGCCAGCTCACCAGGACGGGATAACACAGATACGCAGTATTTT.

This chain connects TRBV21-1 to TRBJ2-1; the tabulated D call, TRBD1, remains unverified against the DNA. TRBV21-1 is described as a pseudogene. This CDR3 region has 16 residues. The CDR3 loop reads CASSKEAQGEGNEQFF. DNA for the CDR3: TGTGCCAGCAGCAAAGAGGCGCAGGGCGAAGGCAATGAGCAGTTCTTC.

This clone was seen a handful of times. The chain recombines TRBV2 with TRBJ1-1, with 9 bases fitting TRBD1. V gave up 1 base and J gave up 0 bases; unmatched junction bases: 0. The germline gives CDR1 SNHLY, CDR2 FYNNEI. This CDR3 has 15 residues. CDR3 sequence (DNA): TGTGCCAGCAGTGAAGGGACAGGGGTGAACACTGAAGCTTTCTTT. Translated: CASSEGTGVNTEAFF. The entire variable domain, with the rest obtained from reference TRBV2 and TRBJ1-1, is as follows: EPEVTQTPSHQVTQMGQEVILRCVPISNHLYFYWYRQILGQKVEFLVSFYNNEISEKSEIFDDQFSVERPDGSNFTLKIRSTKLEDSAMYFCASSEGTGVNTEAFFGQGTRLTVV.

The chain links TRBV2 to TRBJ2-1, with D possibly matching TRBD2 (5 bases). CDR3 length equals 13 residues. The V and J ends lost 2 bases and 7 bases respectively, with 9 bases between them. CDR1 and CDR2 (germline): SNHLY, FYNNEI. DNA for the CDR3: TGTGCCAGCAGTGAACAGGCGGGTAATGAGCAGTTCTTC. This gives the protein CASSEQAGNEQFF.

The rearrangement links TRBV6-4 to TRBJ1-2; maybe TRBD1 (6 bases). Trimming took off 6 bases at V and 7 bases at J, with 15 bases between the two ends. The CDR3 totals 13 residues. Germline V gene data show CDR1 as MRHNA and CDR2 as SNTAGT. The CDR3 loop is CASSETGLGGYTF. The CDR3 coding sequence is TGTGCCAGCAGCGAAACAGGGTTGGGTGGCTACACCTTC.

This clone was seen more than once but under ten times. The rearrangement uses TRBV6-1 and TRBJ1-3; D is undetermined. Per germline, CDR1 MNHNS and CDR2 SASEGT. This CDR3 spans 17 amino acids. Deletions cut 2 bases from V and 0 bases from J, with 14 bases between. The CDR3 reads CASSEFGPWASGNTIYF. CDR3 in DNA: TGTGCCAGCAGTGAATTTGGTCCCTGGGCCTCTGGAAACACCATATATTTT.

The chain is built from TRBV19 and TRBJ2-1, with 9 bases fitting TRBD2. Trimming took 4 bases from V and 9 from J; bases not matched to a gene: 7. Germline CDR1 and CDR2: LNHDA and SQIVND (reference sequence). This CDR3 is built from 14 residues. The CDR3 DNA sequence: TGTGCCAGTAGTACTAGCGGGAATAGAGGTGAGCAGTTCTTC. This encodes CASSTSGNRGEQFF. Supplemented by reference TRBV19 and TRBJ2-1, the full variable domain reads DGGITQSPKYLFRKEGQNVTLSCEQNLNHDAMYWYRQDPGQGLRLIYYSQIVNDFQKGDIAEGYSVSREKKESFPLTVTSAQKNPTAFYLCASSTSGNRGEQFFGPGTRLTVL.

V usage is TRBV13 and J usage is TRBJ2-7; 7 bases agree with TRBD1. This CDR3 spans 15 amino acids. The V segment lost 5 bases and the J segment 3 bases; nucleotides outside the gene matches: 10. Germline V gene data show CDR1 as PRHDT and CDR2 as FYEKMQ (reference sequence). CDR3 sequence (DNA): TGTGCCAGCAGCATCCGACAGGGCCAGGGCTACGAGCAGTACTTC. It specifies CASSIRQGQGYEQYF.

The chain has TRBV7-6 and TRBJ2-3; 9 bases agree with TRBD2. Germline trimming cut 10 bases from V and 6 bases from J; bases unmatched to any gene: 8. The CDR3 extends over 13 amino acids. In germline, CDR1 is SGHVS, CDR2 FNYEAQ. In DNA, the CDR3 is TGTGCCACGGCGGGAGGGCCATGGGATACGCAGTATTTT. Amino acids: CATAGGPWDTQYF.

This clone showed up just once. This chain links TRBV5-5 with TRBJ2-5, with TRBD2 matching over 10 bases. This CDR3 is 16 amino acids long. V shed 4 bases and J 2 bases; nucleotides not matched to a gene: 8. The germline CDR1 and CDR2 sequences are SGHKS and YYEKEE (reference sequence). The CDR3 DNA follows: TGTGCCAGCAGCGGAGGTACTAGCGGGACACAAGAGACCCAGTACTTC. Its protein product is CASSGGTSGTQETQYF.

V and J are TRBV5-1 and TRBJ2-1, with 8 bases matching TRBD1. CDR1 is SGHRS and CDR2 is YFSETQ in the germline V gene. V shed 4 bases and J 0 bases; nucleotides not matched to a gene: 0. This CDR3 is built from 14 residues. The CDR3 DNA is TGCGCCAGCAGCACAGGGGGCTCCTACAATGAGCAGTTCTTC. Its translation is CASSTGGSYNEQFF.